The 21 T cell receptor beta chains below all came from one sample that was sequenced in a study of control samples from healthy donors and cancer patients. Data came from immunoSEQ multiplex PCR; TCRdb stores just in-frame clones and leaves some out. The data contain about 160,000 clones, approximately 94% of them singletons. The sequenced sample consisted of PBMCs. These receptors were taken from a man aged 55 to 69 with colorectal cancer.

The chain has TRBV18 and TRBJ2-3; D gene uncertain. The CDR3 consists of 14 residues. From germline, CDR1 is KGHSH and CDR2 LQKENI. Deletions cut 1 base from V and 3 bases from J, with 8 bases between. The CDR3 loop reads CASSPQPPTDTQYF. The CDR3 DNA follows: TGTGCCAGCTCACCACAACCGCCAACAGATACGCAGTATTTT.

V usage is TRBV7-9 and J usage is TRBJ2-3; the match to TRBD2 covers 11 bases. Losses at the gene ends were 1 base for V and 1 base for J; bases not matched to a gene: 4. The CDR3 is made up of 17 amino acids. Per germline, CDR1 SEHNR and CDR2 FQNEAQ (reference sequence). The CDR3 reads CASSLGLAGGGTDTQYF. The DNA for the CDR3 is TGTGCCAGCAGCTTAGGTCTAGCGGGGGGCGGCACAGATACGCAGTATTTT.

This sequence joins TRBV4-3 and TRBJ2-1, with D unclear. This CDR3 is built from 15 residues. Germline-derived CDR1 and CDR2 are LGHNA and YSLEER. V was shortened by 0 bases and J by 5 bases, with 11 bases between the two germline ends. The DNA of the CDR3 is TGCGCCAGCAGCCAAGAAATCCCACCAAACAATGAGCAGTTCTTC. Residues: CASSQEIPPNNEQFF.

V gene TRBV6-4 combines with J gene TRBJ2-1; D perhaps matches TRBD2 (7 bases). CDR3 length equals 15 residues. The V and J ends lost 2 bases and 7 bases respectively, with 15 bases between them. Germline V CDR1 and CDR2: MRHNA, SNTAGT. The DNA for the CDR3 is TGTGCCAGCAGTGACCATAGGGGGGGCAGGAATGAGCAGTTCTTC. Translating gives CASSDHRGGRNEQFF.

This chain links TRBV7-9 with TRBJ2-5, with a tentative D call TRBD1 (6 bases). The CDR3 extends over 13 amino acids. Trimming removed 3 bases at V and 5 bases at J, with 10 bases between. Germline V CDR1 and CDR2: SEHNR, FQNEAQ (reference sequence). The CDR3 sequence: CASSFNREETQYF. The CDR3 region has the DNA TGTGCCAGCAGCTTTAACAGGGAGGAGACCCAGTACTTC.

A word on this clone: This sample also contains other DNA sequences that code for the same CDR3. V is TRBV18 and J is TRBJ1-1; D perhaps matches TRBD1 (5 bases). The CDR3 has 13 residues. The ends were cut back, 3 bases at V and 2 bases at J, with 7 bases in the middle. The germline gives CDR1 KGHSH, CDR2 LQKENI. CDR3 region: CASSPQGNTEAFF. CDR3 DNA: TGTGCCAGCTCACCCCAGGGTAACACTGAAGCTTTCTTT.

The CDR3 DNA reads as TGTGCCAGCAGCAATTGGGACAGGCCCTCTGGAAACACCATATATTTT. Its protein product is CASSNWDRPSGNTIYF. The chain recombines TRBV5-6 with TRBJ1-3, with 8 bases identical to TRBD1. J lost 0 bases, V lost 4 bases, and 6 bases had no gene match. The germline V gene encodes CDR1 SGHDT and CDR2 YYEEEE. The CDR3 spans 16 residues.

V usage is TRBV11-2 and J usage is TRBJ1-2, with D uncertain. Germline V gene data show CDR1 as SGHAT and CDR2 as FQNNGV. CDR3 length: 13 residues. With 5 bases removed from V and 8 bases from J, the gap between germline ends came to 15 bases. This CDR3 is CASSPSASGGYTF. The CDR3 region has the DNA TGTGCCAGCAGCCCTAGTGCTTCGGGGGGCTACACCTTC.

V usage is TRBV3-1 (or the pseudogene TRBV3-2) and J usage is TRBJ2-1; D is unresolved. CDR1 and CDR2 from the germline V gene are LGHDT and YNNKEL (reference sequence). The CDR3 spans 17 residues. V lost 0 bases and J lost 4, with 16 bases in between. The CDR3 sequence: CASSQDLKVSGYNEQFF. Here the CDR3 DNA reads TGTGCCAGCAGCCAAGATCTTAAAGTGTCGGGTTACAATGAGCAGTTCTTC.

CDR3 DNA: TGTGCCAGCTCACCCCGGGGAATGGGCAGGGGGTTTGAGGACACTGAAGCTTTCTTT. It specifies CASSPRGMGRGFEDTEAFF. The V call is TRBV18, the J call TRBJ1-1; 7 nucleotides line up with TRBD1. Losses at the gene ends were 3 bases for V and 3 bases for J; bases not matched to a gene: 19. This CDR3 is built from 19 residues. CDR1 is KGHSH and CDR2 is LQKENI in the germline V gene.

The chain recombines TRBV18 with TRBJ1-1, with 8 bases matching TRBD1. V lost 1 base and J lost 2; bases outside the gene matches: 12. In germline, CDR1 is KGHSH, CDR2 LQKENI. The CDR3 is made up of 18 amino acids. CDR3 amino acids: CASSPRGQGAGGNTEAFF. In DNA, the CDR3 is TGTGCCAGCTCACCACGAGGACAGGGCGCTGGAGGAAACACTGAAGCTTTCTTT.

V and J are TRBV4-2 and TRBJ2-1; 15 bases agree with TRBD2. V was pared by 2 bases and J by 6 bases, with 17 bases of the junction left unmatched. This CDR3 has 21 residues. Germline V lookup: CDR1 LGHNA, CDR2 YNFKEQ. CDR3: CASSQRGLAGGPLQGSNEQFF. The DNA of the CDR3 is TGTGCCAGCAGCCAAAGGGGACTAGCGGGGGGCCCCTTACAGGGCTCCAATGAGCAGTTCTTC.

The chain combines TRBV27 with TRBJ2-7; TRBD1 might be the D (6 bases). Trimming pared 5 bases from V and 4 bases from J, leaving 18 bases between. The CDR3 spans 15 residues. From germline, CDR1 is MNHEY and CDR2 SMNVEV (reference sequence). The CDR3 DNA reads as TGTGCCAGCAGTCCCCAACCGACAGGTGCATACGAGCAGTACTTC. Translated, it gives CASSPQPTGAYEQYF.

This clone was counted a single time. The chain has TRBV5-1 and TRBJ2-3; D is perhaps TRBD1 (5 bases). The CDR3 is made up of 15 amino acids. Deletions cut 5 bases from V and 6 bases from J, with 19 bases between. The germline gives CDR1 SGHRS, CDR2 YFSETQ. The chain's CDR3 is CASSLEGAKIDTQYF. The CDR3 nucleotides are TGCGCCAGCAGTCTGGAAGGGGCGAAAATCGATACGCAGTATTTT.

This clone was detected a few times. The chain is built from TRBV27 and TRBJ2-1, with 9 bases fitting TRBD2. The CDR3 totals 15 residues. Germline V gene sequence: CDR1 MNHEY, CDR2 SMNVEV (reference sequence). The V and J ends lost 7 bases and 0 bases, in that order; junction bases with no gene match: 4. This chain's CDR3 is CASNLAGDSYNEQFF. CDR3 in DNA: TGTGCCAGCAACTTAGCGGGGGACTCCTACAATGAGCAGTTCTTC.

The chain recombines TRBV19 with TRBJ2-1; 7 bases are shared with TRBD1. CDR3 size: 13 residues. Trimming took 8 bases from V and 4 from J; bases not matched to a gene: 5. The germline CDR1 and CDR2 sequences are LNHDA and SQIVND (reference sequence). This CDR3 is CASRRDSYNEQFF. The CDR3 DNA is TGTGCCAGTCGCAGGGACAGTTACAATGAGCAGTTCTTC. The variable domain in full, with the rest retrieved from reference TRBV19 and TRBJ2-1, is DGGITQSPKYLFRKEGQNVTLSCEQNLNHDAMYWYRQDPGQGLRLIYYSQIVNDFQKGDIAEGYSVSREKKESFPLTVTSAQKNPTAFYLCASRRDSYNEQFFGPGTRLTVL.

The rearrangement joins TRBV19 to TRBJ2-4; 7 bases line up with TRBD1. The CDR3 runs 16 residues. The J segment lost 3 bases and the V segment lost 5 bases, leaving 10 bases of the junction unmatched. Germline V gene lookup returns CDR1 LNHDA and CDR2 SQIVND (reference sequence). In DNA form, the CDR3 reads TGTGCCAGTAGTTTTCAACAGGGGTTTGGCAAAAACATTCAGTACTTC. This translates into CASSFQQGFGKNIQYF.

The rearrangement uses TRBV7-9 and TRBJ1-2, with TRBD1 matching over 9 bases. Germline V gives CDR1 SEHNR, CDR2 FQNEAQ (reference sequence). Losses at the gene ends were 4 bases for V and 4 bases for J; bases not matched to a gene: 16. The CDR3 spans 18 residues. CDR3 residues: CASSWTGVATEGSYGYTF. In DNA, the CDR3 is TGTGCCAGCAGCTGGACAGGGGTTGCGACGGAGGGGAGCTATGGCTACACCTTC.

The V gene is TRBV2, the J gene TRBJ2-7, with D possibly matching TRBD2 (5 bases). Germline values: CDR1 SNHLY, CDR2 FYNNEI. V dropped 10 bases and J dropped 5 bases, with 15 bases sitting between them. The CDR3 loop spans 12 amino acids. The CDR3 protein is CAIRDKGDEQYF. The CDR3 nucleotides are TGTGCCATTCGGGATAAGGGCGACGAGCAGTACTTC.

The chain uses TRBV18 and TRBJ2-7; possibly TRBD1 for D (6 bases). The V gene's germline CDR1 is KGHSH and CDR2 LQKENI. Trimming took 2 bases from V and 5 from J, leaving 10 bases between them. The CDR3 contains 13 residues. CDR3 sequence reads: CASSPTGTNEQYF. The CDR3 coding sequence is TGTGCCAGCTCACCAACAGGGACCAACGAGCAGTACTTC. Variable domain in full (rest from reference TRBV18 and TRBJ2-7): NAGVMQNPRHLVRRRGQEARLRCSPMKGHSHVYWYRQLPEEGLKFMVYLQKENIIDESGMPKERFSAEFPKEGPSILRIQQVVRGDSAAYFCASSPTGTNEQYFGPGTRLTVT.

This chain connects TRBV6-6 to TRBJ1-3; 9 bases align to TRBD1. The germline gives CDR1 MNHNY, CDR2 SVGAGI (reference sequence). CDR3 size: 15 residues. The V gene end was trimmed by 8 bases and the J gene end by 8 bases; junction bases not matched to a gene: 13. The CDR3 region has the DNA TGTGCCAGCTCACTTTCACAGGGGGCTAAGGACACCATATATTTT. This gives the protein CASSLSQGAKDTIYF.